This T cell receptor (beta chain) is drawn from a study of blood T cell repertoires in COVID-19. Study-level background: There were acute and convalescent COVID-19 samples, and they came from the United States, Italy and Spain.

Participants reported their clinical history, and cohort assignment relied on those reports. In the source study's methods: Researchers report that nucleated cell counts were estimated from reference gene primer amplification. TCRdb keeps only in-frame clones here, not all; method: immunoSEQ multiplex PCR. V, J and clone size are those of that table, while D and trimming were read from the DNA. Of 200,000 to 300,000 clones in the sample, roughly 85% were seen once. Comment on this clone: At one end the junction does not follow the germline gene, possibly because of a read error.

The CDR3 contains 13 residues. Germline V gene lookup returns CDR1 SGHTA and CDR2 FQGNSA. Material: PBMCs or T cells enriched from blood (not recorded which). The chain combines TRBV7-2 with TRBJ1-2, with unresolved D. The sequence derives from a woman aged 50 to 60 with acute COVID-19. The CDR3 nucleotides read TGTGCCAGCAGCTTAGAGAGACCTCTTTCCGGGAGCTTC. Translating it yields CASSLERPLSGSF.